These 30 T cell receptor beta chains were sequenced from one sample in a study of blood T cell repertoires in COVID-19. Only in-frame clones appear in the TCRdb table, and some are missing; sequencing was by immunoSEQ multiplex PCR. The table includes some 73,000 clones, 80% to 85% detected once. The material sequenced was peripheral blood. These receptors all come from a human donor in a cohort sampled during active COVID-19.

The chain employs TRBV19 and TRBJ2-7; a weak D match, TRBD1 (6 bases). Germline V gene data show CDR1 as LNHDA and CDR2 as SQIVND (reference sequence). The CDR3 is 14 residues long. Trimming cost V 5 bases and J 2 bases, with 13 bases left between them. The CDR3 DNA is TGTGCCAGTAGTCCACGGACAGATACCTACGAGCAGTACTTC. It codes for CASSPRTDTYEQYF.

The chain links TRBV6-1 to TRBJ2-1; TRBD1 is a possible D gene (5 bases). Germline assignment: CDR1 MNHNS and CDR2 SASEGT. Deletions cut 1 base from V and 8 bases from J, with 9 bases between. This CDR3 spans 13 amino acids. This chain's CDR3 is CASSEVPGYEQFF. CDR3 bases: TGTGCCAGCAGTGAAGTCCCAGGGTATGAGCAGTTCTTC.

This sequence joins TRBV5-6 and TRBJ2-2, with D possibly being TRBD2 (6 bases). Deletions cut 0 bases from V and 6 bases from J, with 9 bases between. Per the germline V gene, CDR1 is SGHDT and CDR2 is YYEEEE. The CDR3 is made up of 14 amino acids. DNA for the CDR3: TGTGCCAGCAGCTTGGGACTAGTCGCCGGGGAGCTGTTTTTT. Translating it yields CASSLGLVAGELFF.

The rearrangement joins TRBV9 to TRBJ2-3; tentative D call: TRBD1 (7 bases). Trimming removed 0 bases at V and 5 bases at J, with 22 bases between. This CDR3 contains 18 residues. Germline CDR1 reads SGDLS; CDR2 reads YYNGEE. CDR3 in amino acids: CASSVGKGGGGILDTQYF. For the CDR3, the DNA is TGTGCCAGCAGCGTAGGGAAGGGAGGAGGGGGCATTTTAGATACGCAGTATTTT.

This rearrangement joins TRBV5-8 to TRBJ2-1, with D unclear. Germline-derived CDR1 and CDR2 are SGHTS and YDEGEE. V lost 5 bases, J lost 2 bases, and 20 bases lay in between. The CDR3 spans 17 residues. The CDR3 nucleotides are TGTGCCAGCAGACCCCTGGGCAGCCGGCTTACCTACAATGAGCAGTTCTTC. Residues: CASRPLGSRLTYNEQFF.

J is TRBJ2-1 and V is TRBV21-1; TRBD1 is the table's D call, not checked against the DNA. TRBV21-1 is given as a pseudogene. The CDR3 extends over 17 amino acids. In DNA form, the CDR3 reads TGTGCCAGCAGCAAAGGTACAGGGCTAGATCCGTACAATGAGCAGTTCTTC. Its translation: CASSKGTGLDPYNEQFF.

The CDR3 DNA reads TGCGCTGGCGGGGGGACCGCTGGAAACACCATATATTTT. Protein sequence: CAGGGTAGNTIYF. This chain uses TRBV23-1 with TRBJ1-3; TRBD1 is a possible D gene (5 bases). TRBV23-1 is given ORF status, its function remaining uncertain. The CDR3 runs 13 residues.

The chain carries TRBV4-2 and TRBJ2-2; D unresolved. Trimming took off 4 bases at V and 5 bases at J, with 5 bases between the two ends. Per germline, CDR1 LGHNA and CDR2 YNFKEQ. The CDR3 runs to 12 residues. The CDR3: CASSPGTGELFF. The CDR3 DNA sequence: TGTGCCAGCAGCCCCGGGACCGGGGAGCTGTTTTTT.

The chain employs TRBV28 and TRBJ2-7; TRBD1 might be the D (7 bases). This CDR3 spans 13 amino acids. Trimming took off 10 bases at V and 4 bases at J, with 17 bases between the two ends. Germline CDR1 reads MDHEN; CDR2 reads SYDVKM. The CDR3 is CATSTGRRYEQYF. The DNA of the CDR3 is TGTGCCACATCGACAGGGAGGCGGTACGAGCAGTACTTC.

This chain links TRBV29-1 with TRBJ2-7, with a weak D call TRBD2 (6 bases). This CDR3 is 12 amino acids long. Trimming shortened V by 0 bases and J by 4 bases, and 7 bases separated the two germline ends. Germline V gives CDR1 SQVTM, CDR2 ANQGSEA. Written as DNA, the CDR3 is TGCAGCGTTGAAGATGGGGGGTACGAGCAGTACTTC. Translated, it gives CSVEDGGYEQYF.

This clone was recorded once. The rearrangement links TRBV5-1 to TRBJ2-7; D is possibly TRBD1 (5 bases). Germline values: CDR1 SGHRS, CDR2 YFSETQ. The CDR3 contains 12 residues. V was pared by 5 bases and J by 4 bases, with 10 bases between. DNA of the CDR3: TGCGCCAGCAGTTTTACAGGATACGAGCAGTACTTC. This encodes CASSFTGYEQYF.

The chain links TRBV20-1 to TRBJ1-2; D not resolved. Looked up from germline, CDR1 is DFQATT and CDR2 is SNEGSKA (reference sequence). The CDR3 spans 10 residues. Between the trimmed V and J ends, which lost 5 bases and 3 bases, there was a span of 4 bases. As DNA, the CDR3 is TGCAGTGCTCGCGACTATGGCTACACCTTC. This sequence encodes CSARDYGYTF.

CDR3 sequence: CASSRIQGGPTEAFF. The CDR3 DNA follows: TGTGCCAGCAGCCGTATACAGGGCGGTCCCACTGAAGCTTTCTTT. V usage is TRBV7-9 and J usage is TRBJ1-1; maybe TRBD1 (6 bases). Germline CDR1 reads SEHNR; CDR2 reads FQNEAQ (reference sequence). This CDR3 spans 15 amino acids. The ends were cut back, 5 bases at V and 4 bases at J, with 17 bases in the middle.

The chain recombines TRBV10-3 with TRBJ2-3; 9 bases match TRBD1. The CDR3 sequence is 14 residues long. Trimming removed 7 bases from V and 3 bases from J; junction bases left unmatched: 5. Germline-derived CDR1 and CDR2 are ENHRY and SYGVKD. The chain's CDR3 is CAIKQGARTDTQYF. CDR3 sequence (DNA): TGTGCCATCAAACAGGGGGCGCGGACAGATACGCAGTATTTT.

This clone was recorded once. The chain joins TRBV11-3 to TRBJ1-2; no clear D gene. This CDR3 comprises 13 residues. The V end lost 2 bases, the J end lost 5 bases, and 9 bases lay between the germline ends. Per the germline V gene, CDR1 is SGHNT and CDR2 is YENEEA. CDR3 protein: CASSLTEKYGYTF. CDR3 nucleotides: TGTGCCAGCAGCTTAACAGAAAAGTATGGCTACACCTTC.

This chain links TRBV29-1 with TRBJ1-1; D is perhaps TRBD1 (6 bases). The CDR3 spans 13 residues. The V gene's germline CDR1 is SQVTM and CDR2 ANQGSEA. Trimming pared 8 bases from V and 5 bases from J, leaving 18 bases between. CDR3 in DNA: TGCAGCATCTTGGGGGGGGCCAGGACTGAAGCTTTCTTT. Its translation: CSILGGARTEAFF.

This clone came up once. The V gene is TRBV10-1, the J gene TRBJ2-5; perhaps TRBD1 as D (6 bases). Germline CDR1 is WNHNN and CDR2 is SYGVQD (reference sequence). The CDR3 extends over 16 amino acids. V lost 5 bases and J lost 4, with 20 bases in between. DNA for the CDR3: TGCGCCAGCAGTTCGGATAACAGGGATTTGGGAGAGACCCAGTACTTC. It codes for CASSSDNRDLGETQYF.

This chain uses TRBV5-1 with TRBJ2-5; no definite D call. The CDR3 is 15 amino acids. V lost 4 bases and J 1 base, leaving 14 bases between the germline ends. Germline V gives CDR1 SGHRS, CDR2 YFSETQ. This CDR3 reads CASSLGSVPQETQYF. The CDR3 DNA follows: TGCGCCAGCAGCCTAGGATCAGTCCCCCAAGAGACCCAGTACTTC.

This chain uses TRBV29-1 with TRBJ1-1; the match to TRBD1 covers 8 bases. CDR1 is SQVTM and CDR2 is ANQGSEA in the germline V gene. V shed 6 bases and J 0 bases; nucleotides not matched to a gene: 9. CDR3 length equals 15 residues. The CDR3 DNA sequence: TGCAGCGTCGGGGGTCACAGGGGGATGAACACTGAAGCTTTCTTT. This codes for CSVGGHRGMNTEAFF.

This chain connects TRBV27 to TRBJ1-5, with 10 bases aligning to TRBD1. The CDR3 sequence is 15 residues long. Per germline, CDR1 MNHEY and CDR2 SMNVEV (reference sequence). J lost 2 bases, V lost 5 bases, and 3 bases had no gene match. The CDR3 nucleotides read TGTGCCAGCAGTCCCGGGACAGGGGGCAATCAGCCCCAGCATTTT. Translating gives CASSPGTGGNQPQHF.

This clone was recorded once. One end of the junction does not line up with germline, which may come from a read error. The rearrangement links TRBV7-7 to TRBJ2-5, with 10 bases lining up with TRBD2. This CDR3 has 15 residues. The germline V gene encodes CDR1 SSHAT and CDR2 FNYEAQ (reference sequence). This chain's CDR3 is CASSESGAGGETQYF. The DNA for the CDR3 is TGTGCTAGCAGCGAATCGGGAGCGGGGGGGGAGACCCAGTACTTC.

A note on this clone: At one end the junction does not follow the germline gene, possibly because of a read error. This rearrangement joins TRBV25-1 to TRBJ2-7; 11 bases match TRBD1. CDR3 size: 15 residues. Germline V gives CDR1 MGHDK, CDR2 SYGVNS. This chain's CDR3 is CASSGTGQGAQKTNF. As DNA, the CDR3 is TGTGCCAGCAGTGGAACCGGACAGGGGGCGCAGAAGACGAACTTC.

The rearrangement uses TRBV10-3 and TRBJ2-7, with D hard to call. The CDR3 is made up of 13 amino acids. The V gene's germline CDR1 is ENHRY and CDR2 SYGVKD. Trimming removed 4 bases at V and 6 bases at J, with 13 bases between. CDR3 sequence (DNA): TGTGCCATCAGTGCCCCGGCGGCGAGCGAGCAGTACTTC. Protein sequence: CAISAPAASEQYF.

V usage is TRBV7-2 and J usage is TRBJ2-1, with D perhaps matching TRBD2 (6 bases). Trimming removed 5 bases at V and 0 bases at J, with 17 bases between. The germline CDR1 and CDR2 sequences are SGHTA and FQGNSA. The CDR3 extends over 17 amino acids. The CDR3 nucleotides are TGTGCCAGCAGCGGGAGACTAGGAGCCAGCTCCTACAATGAGCAGTTCTTC. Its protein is CASSGRLGASSYNEQFF.

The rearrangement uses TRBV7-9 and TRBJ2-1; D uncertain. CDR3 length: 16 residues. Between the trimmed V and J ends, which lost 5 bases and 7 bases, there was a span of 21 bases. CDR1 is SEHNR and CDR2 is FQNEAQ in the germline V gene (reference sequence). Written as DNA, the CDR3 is TGTGCCAGCAGCCGTGGCGCACGATCGGTGGAGAATGAGCAGTTCTTC. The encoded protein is CASSRGARSVENEQFF. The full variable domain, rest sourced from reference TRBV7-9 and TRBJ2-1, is DTGVSQNPRHKITKRGQNVTFRCDPISEHNRLYWYRQTLGQGPEFLTYFQNEAQLEKSRLLSDRFSAERPKGSFSTLEIQRTEQGDSAMYLCASSRGARSVENEQFFGPGTRLTVL.

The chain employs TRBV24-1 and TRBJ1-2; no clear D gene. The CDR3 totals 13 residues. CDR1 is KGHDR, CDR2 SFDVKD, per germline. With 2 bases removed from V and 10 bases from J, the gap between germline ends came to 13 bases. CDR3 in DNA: TGTGCCACCAGTGATTGGGCAGGTTCTCTCTACACCTTC. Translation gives CATSDWAGSLYTF.

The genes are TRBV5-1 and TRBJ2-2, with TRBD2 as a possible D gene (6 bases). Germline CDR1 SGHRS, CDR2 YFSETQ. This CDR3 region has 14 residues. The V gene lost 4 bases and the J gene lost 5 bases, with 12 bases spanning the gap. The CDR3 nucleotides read TGCGCCAGCAGCCCTGGGGGGTTGACCGGGGAGCTGTTTTTT. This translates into CASSPGGLTGELFF. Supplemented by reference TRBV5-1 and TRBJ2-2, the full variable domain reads KAGVTQTPRYLIKTRGQQVTLSCSPISGHRSVSWYQQTPGQGLQFLFEYFSETQRNKGNFPGRFSGRQFSNSRSEMNVSTLELGDSALYLCASSPGGLTGELFFGEGSRLTVL.

The CDR3 sequence is CASRTGQGWTDTQYF. CDR3 nucleotides: TGTGCCAGCAGGACCGGACAGGGGTGGACAGATACGCAGTATTTT. The chain recombines TRBV2 with TRBJ2-3; 9 bases line up with TRBD1. Trimming took 6 bases from V and 3 from J; bases not matched to a gene: 7. CDR3 size: 15 residues. The V gene's germline CDR1 is SNHLY and CDR2 FYNNEI.

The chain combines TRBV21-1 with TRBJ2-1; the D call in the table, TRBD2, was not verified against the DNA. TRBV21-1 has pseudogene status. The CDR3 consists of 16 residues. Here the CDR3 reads CASSSPSGGSYNEQFF. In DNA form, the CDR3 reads TGTGCCAGCAGCAGCCCTAGCGGGGGGTCCTACAATGAGCAGTTCTTC.

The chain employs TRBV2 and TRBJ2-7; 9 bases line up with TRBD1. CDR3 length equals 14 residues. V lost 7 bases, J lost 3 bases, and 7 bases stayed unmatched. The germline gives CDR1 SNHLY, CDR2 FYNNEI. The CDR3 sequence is CASNRGRHGYEQYF. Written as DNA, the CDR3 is TGTGCCAGCAACAGGGGGCGGCATGGCTACGAGCAGTACTTC. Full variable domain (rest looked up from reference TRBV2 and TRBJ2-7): EPEVTQTPSHQVTQMGQEVILRCVPISNHLYFYWYRQILGQKVEFLVSFYNNEISEKSEIFDDQFSVERPDGSNFTLKIRSTKLEDSAMYFCASNRGRHGYEQYFGPGTRLTVT.